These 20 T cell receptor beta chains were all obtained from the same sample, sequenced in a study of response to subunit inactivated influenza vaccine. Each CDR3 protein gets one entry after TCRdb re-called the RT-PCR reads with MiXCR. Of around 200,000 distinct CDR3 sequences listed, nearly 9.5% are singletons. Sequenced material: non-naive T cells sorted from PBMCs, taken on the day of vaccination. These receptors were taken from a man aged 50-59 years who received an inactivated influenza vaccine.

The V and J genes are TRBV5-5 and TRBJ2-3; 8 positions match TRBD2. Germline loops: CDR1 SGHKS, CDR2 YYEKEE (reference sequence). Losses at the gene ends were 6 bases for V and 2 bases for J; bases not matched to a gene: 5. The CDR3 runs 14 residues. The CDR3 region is CASKAGLDTDTQYF. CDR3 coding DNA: TGTGCCAGCAAAGCGGGACTAGACACAGATACGCAGTATTTT.

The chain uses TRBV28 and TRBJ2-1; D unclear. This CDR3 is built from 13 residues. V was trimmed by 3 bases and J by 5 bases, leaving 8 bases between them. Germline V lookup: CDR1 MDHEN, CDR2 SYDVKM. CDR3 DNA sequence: TGTGCCAGCAGTTTTTCCCTCCACAATGAGCAGTTCTTC. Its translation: CASSFSLHNEQFF.

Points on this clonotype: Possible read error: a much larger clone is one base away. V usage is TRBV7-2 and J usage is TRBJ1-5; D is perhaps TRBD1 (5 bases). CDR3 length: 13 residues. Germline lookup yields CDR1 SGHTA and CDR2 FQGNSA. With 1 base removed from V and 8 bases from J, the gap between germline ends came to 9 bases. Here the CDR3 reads CTSSLGRVEPQHF. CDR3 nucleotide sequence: TGTACCAGCAGCTTAGGCAGGGTTGAGCCCCAGCATTTT.

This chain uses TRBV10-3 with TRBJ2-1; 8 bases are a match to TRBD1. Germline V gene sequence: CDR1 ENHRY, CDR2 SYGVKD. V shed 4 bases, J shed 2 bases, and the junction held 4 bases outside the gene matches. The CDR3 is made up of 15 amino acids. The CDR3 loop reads CAISGGTGTYNEQFF. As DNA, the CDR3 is TGTGCCATCAGTGGAGGGACAGGCACCTACAATGAGCAGTTCTTC.

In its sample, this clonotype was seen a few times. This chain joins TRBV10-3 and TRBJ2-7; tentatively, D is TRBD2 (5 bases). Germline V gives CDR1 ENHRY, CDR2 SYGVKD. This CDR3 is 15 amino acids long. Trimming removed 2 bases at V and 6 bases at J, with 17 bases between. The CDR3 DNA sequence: TGTGCCATCAGTGAGGACTATCTCTACGACTCCGAGCAGTACTTC. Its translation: CAISEDYLYDSEQYF.

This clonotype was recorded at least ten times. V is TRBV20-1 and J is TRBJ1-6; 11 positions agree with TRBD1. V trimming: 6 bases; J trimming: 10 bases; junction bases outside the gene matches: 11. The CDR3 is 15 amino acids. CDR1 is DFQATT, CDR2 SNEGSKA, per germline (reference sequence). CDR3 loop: CSAEPPGQGGSPLHF. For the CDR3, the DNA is TGCAGTGCGGAGCCCCCGGGACAGGGGGGCTCACCCCTCCACTTT.

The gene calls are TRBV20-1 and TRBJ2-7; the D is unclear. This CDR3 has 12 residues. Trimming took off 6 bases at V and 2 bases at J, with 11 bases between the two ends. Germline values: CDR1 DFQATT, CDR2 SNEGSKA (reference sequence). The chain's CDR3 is CSARKNTYEQYF. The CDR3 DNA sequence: TGCAGTGCAAGAAAAAATACCTACGAGCAGTACTTC.

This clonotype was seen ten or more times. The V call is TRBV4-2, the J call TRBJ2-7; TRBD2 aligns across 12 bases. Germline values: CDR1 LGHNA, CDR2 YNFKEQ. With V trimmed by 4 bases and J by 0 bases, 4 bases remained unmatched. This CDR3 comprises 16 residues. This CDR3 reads CASSPRTSGDSYEQYF. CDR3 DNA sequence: TGTGCCAGCAGCCCCAGGACTAGCGGGGACTCCTACGAGCAGTACTTC.

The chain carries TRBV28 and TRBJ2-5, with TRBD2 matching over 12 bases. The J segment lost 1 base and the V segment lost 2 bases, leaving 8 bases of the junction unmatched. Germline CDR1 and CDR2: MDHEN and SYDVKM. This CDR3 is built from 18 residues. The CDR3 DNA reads TGTGCCAGCAGTTTAGAGCTAGCGGGGGGGTTCATCCAAGAGACCCAGTACTTC. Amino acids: CASSLELAGGFIQETQYF.

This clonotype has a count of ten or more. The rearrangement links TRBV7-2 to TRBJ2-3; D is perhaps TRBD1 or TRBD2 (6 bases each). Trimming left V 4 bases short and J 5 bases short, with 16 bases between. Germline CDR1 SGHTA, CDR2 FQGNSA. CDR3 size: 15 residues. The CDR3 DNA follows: TGTGCCAGCAGCTCCTTGGGGGGCGTGGGAGATACGCAGTATTTT. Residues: CASSSLGGVGDTQYF.

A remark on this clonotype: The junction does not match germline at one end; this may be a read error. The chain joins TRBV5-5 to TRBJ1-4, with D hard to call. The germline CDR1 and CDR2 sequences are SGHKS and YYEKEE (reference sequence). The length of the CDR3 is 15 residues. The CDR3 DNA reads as TGTACCAGCAGCTTGGGAGGTGTAACTAATGAAAAACTGTTTTTT. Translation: CTSSLGGVTNEKLFF.

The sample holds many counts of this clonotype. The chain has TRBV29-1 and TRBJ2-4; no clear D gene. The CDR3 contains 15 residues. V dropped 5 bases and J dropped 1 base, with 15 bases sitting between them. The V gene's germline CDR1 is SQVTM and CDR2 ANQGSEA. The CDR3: CSVTMKLMAKNIQYF. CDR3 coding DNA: TGCAGCGTTACGATGAAACTGATGGCCAAAAACATTCAGTACTTC.

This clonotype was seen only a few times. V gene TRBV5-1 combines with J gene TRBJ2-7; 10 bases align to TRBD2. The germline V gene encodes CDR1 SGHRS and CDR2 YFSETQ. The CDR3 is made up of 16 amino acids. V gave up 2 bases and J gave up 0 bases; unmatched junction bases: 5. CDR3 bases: TGCGCCAGCAGCTTATCTAGCGGGGGAATCTCCTACGAGCAGTACTTC. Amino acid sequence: CASSLSSGGISYEQYF.

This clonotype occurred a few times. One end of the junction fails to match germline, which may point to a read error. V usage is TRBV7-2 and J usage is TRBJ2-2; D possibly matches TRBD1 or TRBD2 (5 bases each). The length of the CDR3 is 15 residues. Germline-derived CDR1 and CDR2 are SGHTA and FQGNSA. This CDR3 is CASSVAGTHTGELFF. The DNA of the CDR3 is TGTGCCAGCAGCGTAGCAGGGACGCACACCGGGGAGCTGTTTTTT. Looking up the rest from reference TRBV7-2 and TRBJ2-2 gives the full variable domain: GAGVSQSPSNKVTEKGKDVELRCDPISGHTALYWYRQSLGQGLEFLIYFQGNSAPDKSGLPSDRFSAERTGGSVSTLTIQRTQQEDSAVYLCASSVAGTHTGELFFGEGSRLTVL.

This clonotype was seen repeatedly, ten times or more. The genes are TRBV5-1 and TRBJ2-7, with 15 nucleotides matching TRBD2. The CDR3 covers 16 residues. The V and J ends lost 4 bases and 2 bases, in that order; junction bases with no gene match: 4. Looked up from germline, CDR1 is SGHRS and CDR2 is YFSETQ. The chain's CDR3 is CASSQGLAGGTYEQYF. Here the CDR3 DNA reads TGCGCCAGCAGCCAGGGACTAGCGGGAGGCACCTACGAGCAGTACTTC.

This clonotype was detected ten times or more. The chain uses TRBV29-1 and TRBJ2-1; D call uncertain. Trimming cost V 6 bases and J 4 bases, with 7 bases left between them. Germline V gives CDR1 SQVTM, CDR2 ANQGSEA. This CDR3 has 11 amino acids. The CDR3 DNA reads TGCAGCGTCGAGGATTACAATGAGCAGTTCTTC. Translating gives CSVEDYNEQFF.

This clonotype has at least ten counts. The CDR3 here is CASSQDMRGDGANVLTF. As DNA, the CDR3 is TGTGCCAGCAGCCAAGACATGAGAGGGGATGGGGCCAACGTCCTGACTTTC. The genes are TRBV4-2 and TRBJ2-6; D may match TRBD1 or TRBD2 (5 bases each). Germline-derived CDR1 and CDR2 are LGHNA and YNFKEQ. Trimming left V 0 bases short and J 3 bases short, with 12 bases between. There are 17 residues in the CDR3.

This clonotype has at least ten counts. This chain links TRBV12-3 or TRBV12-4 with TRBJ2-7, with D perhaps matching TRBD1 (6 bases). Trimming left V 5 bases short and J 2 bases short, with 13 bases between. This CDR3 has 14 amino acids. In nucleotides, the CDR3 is TGTGCCAGCAGTCGGGACATTCCCGCCTACGAGCAGTACTTC. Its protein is CASSRDIPAYEQYF.

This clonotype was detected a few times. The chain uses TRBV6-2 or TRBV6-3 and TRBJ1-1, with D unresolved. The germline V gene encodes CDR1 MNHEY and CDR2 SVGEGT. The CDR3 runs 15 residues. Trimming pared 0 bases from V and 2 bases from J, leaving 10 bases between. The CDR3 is CASSYSIWVNTEAFF. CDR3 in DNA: TGTGCCAGCAGTTACTCGATTTGGGTCAACACTGAAGCTTTCTTT.

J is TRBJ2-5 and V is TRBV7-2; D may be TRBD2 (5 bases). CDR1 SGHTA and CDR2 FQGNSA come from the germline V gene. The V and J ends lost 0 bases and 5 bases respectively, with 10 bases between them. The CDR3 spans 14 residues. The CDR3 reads CASSLATGVETQYF. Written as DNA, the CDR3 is TGTGCCAGCAGCTTAGCGACCGGGGTGGAGACCCAGTACTTC.